This T cell receptor (beta chain) was identified during a study of shared clonotypes between healthy human individuals. As concerns this clone: Its specificity is unknown.

Overall study results and limits: The generation probabilities recorded for non-shared clonotypes fell below those of clonotypes shared by all four donors.

CDR3 length: 18 amino acids. The V end was cut by 6 bases, the J end by 1 base, with 23 bases between. Germline V CDR1 and CDR2: MDHEN, SYDVKM. This table comes from immunoSEQ multiplex PCR, and its TCRdb copy is limited to in-frame clones, with some not included. The data contain almost 750,000 clones, roughly two thirds of them singletons. The chain is built from TRBV28 and TRBJ2-3; possibly TRBD2 for D (7 bases). The material sequenced was memory CD4+ T cells sorted from blood. Sample subset: CD45RA-negative fraction. This clonotype was obtained from a woman under 40 in good health. The CDR3 here is CASRGGGAHVRGTDTQYF. CDR3 DNA: TGTGCCAGCAGAGGAGGGGGGGCGCATGTTCGTGGCACAGATACGCAGTATTTT.